The next 18 T cell receptor beta chains were all read from a single sample in a study of T cells in tumors after PD-1 blockade. Libraries were prepared by immunoSEQ multiplex PCR; TCRdb keeps only in-frame clonotypes and omits some of them. The sample includes around 60,000 clones, about 80% seen only once; the top ten take 13%. This material consisted of PBMCs, taken before anti-PD-1 treatment. The receptors were sampled from a human donor with basal cell carcinoma.

The chain uses TRBV6-5 and TRBJ1-3; D remains unclear. The germline V and J ends were trimmed by 6 bases and 2 bases, with 14 bases remaining between them. The length of the CDR3 is 15 residues. Germline assignment: CDR1 MNHEY and CDR2 SVGAGI. The CDR3 DNA reads as TGTGCCAGCAGCCGAGAATACTCACCTGGAAACACCATATATTTT. Translation: CASSREYSPGNTIYF.

The J gene is TRBJ1-1, the V gene TRBV2; 8 bases match TRBD1. From germline, CDR1 is SNHLY and CDR2 FYNNEI. The CDR3 runs 14 residues. The V segment lost 6 bases and the J segment 1 base; nucleotides outside the gene matches: 4. CDR3 nucleotide sequence: TGTGCCAGCAGCAACAGGGGGAGGAACACTGAAGCTTTCTTT. Amino acids: CASSNRGRNTEAFF.

This sequence joins TRBV6-4 and TRBJ2-5; TRBD2 agrees at 7 bases. V lost 4 bases and J lost 4; bases outside the gene matches: 12. The germline V gene has CDR1 MRHNA and CDR2 SNTAGT. The CDR3 consists of 16 residues. CDR3 DNA sequence: TGTGCCAGCAGTGCAACCGCCGGGGGACTAACAGAGACCCAGTACTTC. As protein: CASSATAGGLTETQYF.

V gene TRBV19 combines with J gene TRBJ2-3; a weak D match, TRBD1 (6 bases). This CDR3 comprises 13 residues. V was clipped by 6 bases and J by 2 bases, with 9 bases between them. The germline V gene has CDR1 LNHDA and CDR2 SQIVND (reference sequence). DNA of the CDR3: TGTGCCAGTAGGGACAGAAACACAGATACGCAGTATTTT. Protein: CASRDRNTDTQYF. Supplemented by reference TRBV19 and TRBJ2-3, the full variable domain reads DGGITQSPKYLFRKEGQNVTLSCEQNLNHDAMYWYRQDPGQGLRLIYYSQIVNDFQKGDIAEGYSVSREKKESFPLTVTSAQKNPTAFYLCASRDRNTDTQYFGPGTRLTVL.

V usage is TRBV5-1 and J usage is TRBJ2-2; 11 nucleotides agree with TRBD2. Trimming took 0 bases from V and 0 from J; bases not matched to a gene: 4. Germline CDR1 SGHRS, CDR2 YFSETQ. The CDR3 length is 18 residues. CDR3 region: CASSLAYSGGANTGELFF. For the CDR3, the DNA is TGCGCCAGCAGCTTGGCGTATAGCGGGGGGGCGAACACCGGGGAGCTGTTTTTT.

The chain employs TRBV30 and TRBJ2-6; D is ambiguous. Germline V gene sequence: CDR1 GTSNPN, CDR2 SVGIG (reference sequence). V was shortened by 0 bases and J by 4 bases, with 10 bases between the two germline ends. The CDR3 totals 15 residues. The CDR3 nucleotides read TGTGCCTGGAGTGTAGGAGTCTCCGGGGCCAACGTCCTGACTTTC. Its protein product is CAWSVGVSGANVLTF.

The rearrangement uses TRBV7-8 and TRBJ1-1; TRBD1 might be the D (6 bases). The CDR3 totals 14 residues. Germline lookup yields CDR1 SGHVS and CDR2 FQNEAQ. V lost 2 bases, J lost 5 bases, and 12 bases lay in between. The CDR3 DNA follows: TGTGCCAGCAGCTTACAGGGGCCGGTAACTGAAGCTTTCTTT. Its translation: CASSLQGPVTEAFF.

CDR3 DNA: TGTGCCAGCAGCTTCCGGGACCTGATCTACGAGCAGTACTTC. Protein: CASSFRDLIYEQYF. V and J are TRBV7-9 and TRBJ2-7; D may match TRBD1 or TRBD2 (5 bases each). Trimming left V 3 bases short and J 3 bases short, with 12 bases between. Per germline, CDR1 SEHNR and CDR2 FQNEAQ (reference sequence). The CDR3 consists of 14 residues.

This clone has only one observation. The gene calls are TRBV7-2 and TRBJ1-6, with 7 bases aligning to TRBD1. The J segment lost 1 base and the V segment lost 6 bases, leaving 15 bases of the junction unmatched. Germline values: CDR1 SGHTA, CDR2 FQGNSA. The CDR3 contains 19 residues. The CDR3 DNA reads TGTGCCAGCAGGCCTCTAATGGCAGGGGGAATGTCCTATAATTCACCCCTCCACTTT. Its protein is CASRPLMAGGMSYNSPLHF.

This chain joins TRBV7-2 and TRBJ2-1, with 7 nucleotides matching TRBD2. Trimming cost V 4 bases and J 10 bases; bases outside gene matches: 16. In germline, CDR1 is SGHTA, CDR2 FQGNSA. The CDR3 is 16 residues long. The CDR3 protein is CASSSGLVGGKWEQFF. Here the CDR3 DNA reads TGTGCCAGCAGCTCCGGACTAGTCGGCGGAAAATGGGAGCAGTTCTTC.

This clone showed up just once. This chain joins TRBV6-5 and TRBJ1-1, with a weak D call TRBD1 (5 bases). Germline-derived CDR1 and CDR2 are MNHEY and SVGAGI. V lost 5 bases and J lost 1, with 8 bases in between. The CDR3 contains 13 residues. CDR3 amino acids: CASSRDWNTEAFF. CDR3 sequence (DNA): TGTGCCAGCAGTAGGGACTGGAACACTGAAGCTTTCTTT.

The chain recombines TRBV6-6 with TRBJ1-3; TRBD1 matches at 7 bases. CDR1 MNHNY and CDR2 SVGAGI come from the germline V gene (reference sequence). This CDR3 is built from 17 residues. After removal of 5 bases from V and 1 base from J, the junction contained 11 bases not matched to a gene. CDR3: CASSRPRQGGSGNTIYF. The CDR3 DNA sequence: TGTGCCAGCAGTCGTCCTAGACAGGGTGGATCTGGAAACACCATATATTTT.

The V and J genes are TRBV4-1 and TRBJ2-7; no definite D call. The V end lost 1 base, the J end lost 0 bases, and 10 bases lay between the germline ends. Germline values: CDR1 MGHRA, CDR2 YSYEKL. The CDR3 is made up of 15 amino acids. The CDR3 is CASSQAQSYSYEQYF. DNA of the CDR3: TGCGCCAGCAGCCAAGCCCAATCGTACTCCTACGAGCAGTACTTC.

The chain uses TRBV11-1 and TRBJ1-6; D gene unclear. V lost 2 bases and J lost 10, with 12 bases in between. The CDR3 sequence is 14 residues long. Germline V lookup: CDR1 SGHAT, CDR2 FQDESV (reference sequence). In nucleotides, the CDR3 is TGTGCCAGCAGCTTATCCTCTTCCGGGTCACCCCTCCACTTT. It translates to CASSLSSSGSPLHF.

This sequence joins TRBV19 and TRBJ1-1; D gene uncertain. The CDR3 runs to 14 residues. Trimming took off 5 bases at V and 4 bases at J, with 14 bases between the two ends. Per germline, CDR1 LNHDA and CDR2 SQIVND (reference sequence). CDR3 bases: TGTGCCAGTAGTCCTTTGAGGGTTCCCACTGAAGCTTTCTTT. This sequence encodes CASSPLRVPTEAFF.

This clone was observed a few times. V gene TRBV19 combines with J gene TRBJ1-2; 7 nucleotides align to TRBD1. The CDR3 has 14 amino acids. Unmatched junction bases numbered 7, after V lost 5 bases and J lost 4 bases. Germline CDR1 is LNHDA and CDR2 is SQIVND (reference sequence). Here the CDR3 DNA reads TGTGCCAGTAGTTCCCCCGACAGGGCCTATGGCTACACCTTC. It is translated as CASSSPDRAYGYTF.

This clone was seen once. The chain joins TRBV28 to TRBJ1-5; TRBD1 might be the D (5 bases). The germline V gene has CDR1 MDHEN and CDR2 SYDVKM. Trimming shortened V by 7 bases and J by 0 bases, and 13 bases separated the two germline ends. The CDR3 runs 15 residues. In nucleotides, the CDR3 is TGTGCCAGCATCCAAGCGGGGGGTAGCAATCAGCCCCAGCATTTT. Protein sequence: CASIQAGGSNQPQHF.

The genes are TRBV4-2 and TRBJ2-7; D is perhaps TRBD2 (6 bases). This CDR3 contains 15 residues. CDR1 is LGHNA and CDR2 is YNFKEQ in the germline V gene. With 1 base removed from V and 2 bases from J, the gap between germline ends came to 12 bases. The CDR3 is CASSQGDSDAYEQYF. The CDR3 coding sequence is TGTGCCAGCAGCCAAGGGGACTCGGACGCCTACGAGCAGTACTTC.